This T cell receptor beta chain was documented in a study of shared clonotypes between healthy human individuals. The naive CD8 population came from CD45RO-negative cells selected for CCR7, without terminally differentiated effector memory CD45RA+ cells. Adults of Caucasian background living in Nashville, Tennessee made up all donors. This clone was found a few times. This CDR3 has 15 amino acids. The germline CDR1 and CDR2 sequences are SGHNT and YYREEE (reference sequence). With 0 bases removed from V and 1 base from J, the gap between germline ends came to 11 bases. The authors distributed each subset's genomic DNA evenly over several immunoSEQ plates. In the sorted-subset replicate PCRs, 200 ng DNA, 25,000 to 35,000 T cell genomes, was used. Assay: immunoSEQ multiplex PCR; the TCRdb copy retains only in-frame clones and omits some. The sample contains roughly 2 million clones, approximately 95% of which appear only once.

The chain combines TRBV5-4 with TRBJ2-7; weak D call: TRBD2 (6 bases). The TCR was taken from a young man in good health. The specimen sequenced was naive CD8+ T cells sorted from blood. CDR3 nucleotide sequence: TGTGCCAGCAGCTTGGCCGGTCGGGAGTCCTACGAGCAGTACTTC. This sequence encodes CASSLAGRESYEQYF.